The 24 T cell receptor beta chains given below trace back to one sample, sequenced in a study of blood T cell repertoires in COVID-19. Some clones are missing from TCRdb's copy, which holds only in-frame ones; the method was immunoSEQ multiplex PCR. In the table there are 350,000 to 400,000 clones, approximately 89% of which are singletons. Sequenced sample: PBMCs or T cells enriched from blood (not recorded which). The receptors shown here come from a man aged 35 to 55 in a cohort exposed to, infected with or recovered from COVID-19 (not recorded which).

This clone was seen a single time. This sequence joins TRBV27 and TRBJ1-6, with TRBD1 matching over 8 bases. The germline V gene has CDR1 MNHEY and CDR2 SMNVEV (reference sequence). CDR3 size: 14 residues. V dropped 5 bases and J dropped 7; count of bases not matched to a gene: 4. The CDR3: CASSIGTGNSPLHF. CDR3 sequence (DNA): TGTGCCAGCAGTATAGGGACAGGCAATTCACCCCTCCACTTT.

J is TRBJ2-5 and V is TRBV6-5; D is unclear. V dropped 7 bases and J dropped 1 base, with 13 bases sitting between them. Looked up from germline, CDR1 is MNHEY and CDR2 is SVGAGI. The CDR3 sequence is 14 residues long. The chain's CDR3 is CASTVLDFQETQYF. CDR3 nucleotide sequence: TGTGCCAGCACTGTCTTAGATTTCCAAGAGACCCAGTACTTC.

DNA of the CDR3: TGTGCCAGTAGTATGAGGGAAGTGGAAGCTTTCTTT. Translating gives CASSMREVEAFF. The rearrangement joins TRBV19 to TRBJ1-1, with D hard to call. The CDR3 has 12 residues. V gave up 3 bases and J gave up 8 bases, with 10 bases separating them. CDR1 is LNHDA and CDR2 is SQIVND in the germline V gene (reference sequence).

The chain employs TRBV7-8 and TRBJ2-7; 11 bases line up with TRBD2. CDR3 length: 15 amino acids. Germline V gives CDR1 SGHVS, CDR2 FQNEAQ. V was clipped by 4 bases and J by 7 bases; unmatched bases: 9. CDR3: CASSSLSGRAREQYF. The CDR3 DNA reads TGTGCCAGCAGCTCCCTTAGCGGGAGGGCAAGGGAGCAGTACTTC.

This clone was counted a single time. The chain is built from TRBV6-5 and TRBJ1-5, with TRBD1 identical over 8 bases. V dropped 6 bases and J dropped 9; count of bases not matched to a gene: 13. Germline CDR1 MNHEY, CDR2 SVGAGI. The CDR3 is made up of 15 amino acids. For the CDR3, the DNA is TGTGCCAGCAGCTCCTCAGGGGGCGGGTTGACGCCCCAGCATTTT. Translated, it gives CASSSSGGGLTPQHF.

The chain has TRBV12-3 or TRBV12-4 and TRBJ1-3, with unresolved D. V was shortened by 5 bases and J by 8 bases, with 13 bases between the two germline ends. The CDR3 sequence is 13 residues long. The CDR3 DNA reads as TGTGCCAGCAGTCCCCCCTCGACATACACCATATATTTT. It encodes CASSPPSTYTIYF.

The chain links TRBV10-3 to TRBJ1-5, with TRBD1 matching 7 bases. CDR3 length equals 13 residues. With V trimmed by 11 bases and J by 5 bases, 9 bases remained unmatched. Germline values: CDR1 ENHRY, CDR2 SYGVKD. CDR3 residues: CAASIGTDQPQHF. The DNA for the CDR3 is TGTGCCGCCTCAATCGGGACAGATCAGCCCCAGCATTTT.

The chain employs TRBV9 and TRBJ1-1, with D perhaps TRBD1 (5 bases). V was shortened by 1 base and J by 2 bases, with 9 bases between the two germline ends. Germline V CDR1 and CDR2: SGDLS, YYNGEE. The CDR3 is 14 amino acids. CDR3 sequence (DNA): TGTGCCAGCAGCGTACAAGGGGCAAACACTGAAGCTTTCTTT. It encodes CASSVQGANTEAFF.

The count of this clone is one. The rearrangement joins TRBV5-4 to TRBJ2-7; tentative D call: TRBD1 (5 bases). CDR3 length: 13 amino acids. Per germline, CDR1 SGHNT and CDR2 YYREEE (reference sequence). V lost 10 bases and J lost 2, with 16 bases in between. The CDR3 nucleotides are TGTGCCGAAGCATGGGAAGGGGCCTACGAGCAGTACTTC. Translation: CAEAWEGAYEQYF.

The rearrangement uses TRBV27 and TRBJ2-5, with unresolved D. Trimming removed 5 bases from V and 0 bases from J, with 13 bases in between. CDR1 MNHEY and CDR2 SMNVEV come from the germline V gene (reference sequence). CDR3 size: 15 residues. The CDR3 here is CASSPRMTYQETQYF. CDR3 sequence (DNA): TGTGCCAGCAGTCCTAGAATGACGTACCAAGAGACCCAGTACTTC.

This clone appeared once. The J gene is TRBJ1-2, the V gene TRBV10-3; D perhaps matches TRBD1 (5 bases). CDR3 size: 13 residues. V lost 8 bases and J lost 6, with 16 bases in between. Germline V gene lookup returns CDR1 ENHRY and CDR2 SYGVKD. The CDR3 DNA reads TGTGCCATCGGGGCAGTCGGAGGGGATGGCTACACCTTC. It yields the protein CAIGAVGGDGYTF.

The chain links TRBV27 to TRBJ1-5; TRBD1 matches 7 bases. The J segment lost 4 bases and the V segment lost 5 bases, leaving 11 bases of the junction unmatched. From germline, CDR1 is MNHEY and CDR2 SMNVEV (reference sequence). The CDR3 runs 16 residues. The CDR3 bases are TGTGCCAGCAGTGCCCGACAGGGCGTCGGTAATCAGCCCCAGCATTTT. Protein product: CASSARQGVGNQPQHF.

This chain uses TRBV28 with TRBJ2-7, with D unclear. Trimming removed 7 bases from V and 2 bases from J, with 9 bases in between. The V gene's germline CDR1 is MDHEN and CDR2 SYDVKM. This CDR3 comprises 12 residues. CDR3 DNA: TGTGCCAGCAATCGGTACCCCTACGAGCAGTACTTC. This codes for CASNRYPYEQYF.

V gene TRBV28 combines with J gene TRBJ1-2; 8 bases are a match to TRBD1. J was trimmed by 4 bases and V by 3 bases; bases with no gene match: 10. CDR1 is MDHEN and CDR2 is SYDVKM in the germline V gene. The CDR3 is 16 residues long. The CDR3 here is CASSLSSRGRLYGYTF. CDR3 bases: TGTGCCAGCAGTTTGTCCTCCAGGGGGCGTCTCTATGGCTACACCTTC.

J is TRBJ2-7 and V is TRBV5-5, with D possibly being TRBD1 (6 bases). The CDR3 is 12 residues long. Germline V gives CDR1 SGHKS, CDR2 YYEKEE (reference sequence). With 1 base removed from V and 6 bases from J, the gap between germline ends came to 8 bases. The CDR3: CASSLWGREQYF. In DNA form, the CDR3 reads TGTGCCAGCAGCTTGTGGGGGCGCGAGCAGTACTTC.

The gene calls are TRBV19 and TRBJ1-5, with 9 bases identical to TRBD1. The V gene's germline CDR1 is LNHDA and CDR2 SQIVND (reference sequence). With V trimmed by 6 bases and J by 3 bases, 9 bases remained unmatched. This CDR3 spans 16 amino acids. The CDR3 coding sequence is TGTGCCAGTAGCTCCCACGGACAGGGGTACAATCAGCCCCAGCATTTT. Protein sequence: CASSSHGQGYNQPQHF.

V is TRBV19 and J is TRBJ2-2; 8 bases are a match to TRBD1. This CDR3 is built from 14 residues. V dropped 7 bases and J dropped 4; count of bases not matched to a gene: 5. In germline, CDR1 is LNHDA, CDR2 SQIVND (reference sequence). In DNA, the CDR3 is TGTGCCAGTAAGGGGCAGGGGGCCACCGGGGAGCTGTTTTTT. It translates to CASKGQGATGELFF.

The V call is TRBV4-1, the J call TRBJ2-5; possible D gene TRBD1, 6 bases. This CDR3 has 15 residues. Deletions cut 1 base from V and 1 base from J, with 10 bases between. Germline CDR1 reads MGHRA; CDR2 reads YSYEKL. CDR3 coding DNA: TGCGCCAGCAGCCAAGCGACAGGACCCCAAGAGACCCAGTACTTC. This translates into CASSQATGPQETQYF.

The rearrangement joins TRBV14 to TRBJ2-7, with 11 positions matching TRBD2. The CDR3 spans 17 residues. Germline CDR1 SGHDN, CDR2 FVKESK. With V trimmed by 4 bases and J by 3 bases, 11 bases remained unmatched. The CDR3, as DNA: TGTGCCAGCAGCCCGGGACAGGGCCTAGCGGGAGGCTACGAGCAGTACTTC. Protein: CASSPGQGLAGGYEQYF. Together with reference TRBV14 and TRBJ2-7, the CDR3 gives the full variable domain: EAGVTQFPSHSVIEKGQTVTLRCDPISGHDNLYWYRRVMGKEIKFLLHFVKESKQDESGMPNNRFLAERTGGTYSTLKVQPAELEDSGVYFCASSPGQGLAGGYEQYFGPGTRLTVT.

The rearrangement uses TRBV6-5 and TRBJ2-1; 11 bases are a match to TRBD2. Per germline, CDR1 MNHEY and CDR2 SVGAGI. CDR3 length: 15 residues. V trimming: 2 bases; J trimming: 7 bases; junction bases outside the gene matches: 4. In DNA form, the CDR3 reads TGTGCCAGCAGTTACGGAGCTAGCGGGAGGAATGAGCAGTTCTTC. Amino acids: CASSYGASGRNEQFF.

The genes are TRBV2 and TRBJ1-2; a possible D gene is TRBD1 (5 bases). CDR1 SNHLY and CDR2 FYNNEI come from the germline V gene. V lost 10 bases and J 5 bases, leaving 20 bases between the germline ends. The CDR3 sequence is 14 residues long. CDR3 in DNA: TGTGCCACCCAAGGGGTGCTGGCGGGATATGGCTACACCTTC. Protein sequence: CATQGVLAGYGYTF.

This CDR3 is CASGLAGGADTQYF. CDR3 coding DNA: TGTGCCAGCGGACTAGCGGGAGGGGCAGATACGCAGTATTTT. The chain is built from TRBV28 and TRBJ2-3; 15 positions match TRBD2. This CDR3 contains 14 residues. V lost 8 bases, J lost 4 bases, and 1 base stayed unmatched. Germline lookup yields CDR1 MDHEN and CDR2 SYDVKM.

The chain couples TRBV25-1 to TRBJ2-7, with D possibly TRBD1 on 5 matching bases. The CDR3 runs 13 residues. The germline gives CDR1 MGHDK, CDR2 SYGVNS. Trimming removed 5 bases from V and 4 bases from J, with 12 bases in between. CDR3: CASSPQGLYEQYF. Written as DNA, the CDR3 is TGTGCCAGCAGTCCCCAGGGCCTTTACGAGCAGTACTTC.

The rearrangement links TRBV18 to TRBJ2-1; 14 nucleotides align to TRBD2. This CDR3 is built from 16 residues. Trimming removed 3 bases from V and 9 bases from J; junction bases left unmatched: 7. Germline V gene lookup returns CDR1 KGHSH and CDR2 LQKENI. The chain's CDR3 is CASSPPGLAGGIEQFF. The DNA of the CDR3 is TGTGCCAGCTCACCGCCCGGACTAGCGGGAGGAATTGAGCAGTTCTTC.